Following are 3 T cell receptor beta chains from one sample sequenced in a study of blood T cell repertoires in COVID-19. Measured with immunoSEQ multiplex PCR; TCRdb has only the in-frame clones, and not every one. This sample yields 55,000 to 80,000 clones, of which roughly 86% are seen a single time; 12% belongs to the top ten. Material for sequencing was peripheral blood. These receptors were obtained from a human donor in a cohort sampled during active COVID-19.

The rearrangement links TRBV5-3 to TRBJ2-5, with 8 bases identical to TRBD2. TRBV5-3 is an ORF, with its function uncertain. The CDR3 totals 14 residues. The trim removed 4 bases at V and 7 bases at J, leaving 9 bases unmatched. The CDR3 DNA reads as TGTGCCAGAAGCCCCGGGACTAGGAAACGGACCCAGTACTTC. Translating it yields CARSPGTRKRTQYF.

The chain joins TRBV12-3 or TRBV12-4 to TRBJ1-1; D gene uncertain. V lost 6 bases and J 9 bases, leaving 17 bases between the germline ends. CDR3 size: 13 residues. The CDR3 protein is CASRPGYRWKAFF. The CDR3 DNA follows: TGTGCCAGCAGACCGGGGTATCGGTGGAAAGCTTTCTTT.

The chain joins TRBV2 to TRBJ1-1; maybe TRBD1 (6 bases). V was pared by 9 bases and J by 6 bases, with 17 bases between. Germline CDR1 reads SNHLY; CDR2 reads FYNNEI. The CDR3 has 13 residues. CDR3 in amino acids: CAREGEGDAEAFF. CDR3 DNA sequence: TGTGCCAGAGAAGGCGAGGGGGACGCTGAAGCTTTCTTT. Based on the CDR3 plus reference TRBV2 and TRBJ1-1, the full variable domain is EPEVTQTPSHQVTQMGQEVILRCVPISNHLYFYWYRQILGQKVEFLVSFYNNEISEKSEIFDDQFSVERPDGSNFTLKIRSTKLEDSAMYFCAREGEGDAEAFFGQGTRLTVV.